These 10 T cell receptor beta chains share one sample of origin, sequenced in a study of Graves' ophthalmopathy and Graves' hyperthyroidism. TCR beta CDR3 amplification used RNA transcripts. A first-round RT-PCR used HTBI primers, followed by a second-round multiplex PCR. TCRdb fed the multiplex PCR reads into MiXCR, producing one record per CDR3 protein. The sample lists 200,000 to 250,000 distinct CDR3 sequences; approximately 21% were seen once. Sequenced input: peripheral blood. The origin of the receptors is a woman between 50 and 59 years old with Graves' ophthalmopathy.

This clonotype occurred many times. The V call is TRBV6-1, the J call TRBJ2-6; 8 bases agree with TRBD1. The germline V gene encodes CDR1 MNHNS and CDR2 SASEGT. The CDR3 totals 16 residues. J was trimmed by 4 bases and V by 3 bases; bases with no gene match: 5. CDR3 loop: CASSDRQGSGANVLTF. CDR3 nucleotide sequence: TGTGCCAGCAGTGATAGACAGGGGTCCGGGGCCAACGTCCTGACTTTC.

The table lists this clonotype with many counts. This chain joins TRBV20-1 and TRBJ2-5, with 7 nucleotides matching TRBD1. V lost 6 bases, J lost 0 bases, and 7 bases stayed unmatched. Germline CDR1 and CDR2: DFQATT and SNEGSKA (reference sequence). CDR3 length equals 14 residues. DNA of the CDR3: TGCAGTGCGCAACCCGGGACAGACCAAGAGACCCAGTACTTC. Translated, it gives CSAQPGTDQETQYF.

This clonotype was seen repeatedly, ten times or more. V is TRBV12-3 or TRBV12-4 and J is TRBJ2-5; 7 bases are shared with TRBD1. The CDR3 length is 14 residues. The ends lost 5 bases at V and 5 bases at J; junction bases unmatched: 8. CDR3 coding DNA: TGTGCCAGCAGTAGGGGGCTCCGCTTGGAGACCCAGTACTTC. This sequence encodes CASSRGLRLETQYF.

This clonotype was picked up many times. This rearrangement joins TRBV6-5 to TRBJ2-5; D is perhaps TRBD2 (5 bases). Per germline, CDR1 MNHEY and CDR2 SVGAGI. Trimming removed 2 bases from V and 1 base from J, with 14 bases in between. The CDR3 contains 16 residues. The DNA for the CDR3 is TGTGCCAGCAGTTACCTCCCAGCGGCGGCCCAAGAGACCCAGTACTTC. It yields the protein CASSYLPAAAQETQYF.

This clonotype appeared many times. The chain employs TRBV10-3 and TRBJ2-6; TRBD1 agrees at 7 bases. The germline gives CDR1 ENHRY, CDR2 SYGVKD. CDR3 length: 17 residues. V gave up 8 bases and J gave up 2 bases; unmatched junction bases: 12. The CDR3 sequence is CAIPRTGGGPGANVLTF. The CDR3 DNA sequence: TGTGCCATCCCAAGGACAGGTGGGGGTCCTGGGGCCAACGTCCTGACTTTC.

This clonotype is deemed medium-sized. The V and J genes are TRBV7-3 and TRBJ2-7; 9 bases align to TRBD1. Germline CDR1 SGHTA, CDR2 FQGTGA. V dropped 5 bases and J dropped 4; count of bases not matched to a gene: 3. The CDR3 contains 13 residues. The CDR3 nucleotides read TGTGCCAGCAGCCCGACAGGGGGGTACGAGCAGTACTTC. This gives the protein CASSPTGGYEQYF.

The V call is TRBV9, the J call TRBJ1-1; D not resolved. V was clipped by 0 bases and J by 3 bases, with 9 bases between them. The CDR3 is made up of 14 amino acids. Germline V gene sequence: CDR1 SGDLS, CDR2 YYNGEE. The DNA for the CDR3 is TGTGCCAGCAGCGTAGTGGCACTAGACACTGAAGCTTTCTTT. It translates to CASSVVALDTEAFF.

Ten or more counts support this clonotype. This rearrangement joins TRBV6-1 to TRBJ2-7, with D possibly being TRBD1 or TRBD2 (5 bases each). V lost 5 bases and J lost 0, with 11 bases in between. The CDR3 loop spans 14 amino acids. CDR1 and CDR2 from the germline V gene are MNHNS and SASEGT. This chain's CDR3 is CASSRDVISYEQYF. The CDR3 DNA reads as TGTGCCAGCAGTCGGGACGTTATCTCCTACGAGCAGTACTTC.

The chain joins TRBV5-1 to TRBJ2-7, with D unresolved. Germline values: CDR1 SGHRS, CDR2 YFSETQ. With 5 bases removed from V and 3 bases from J, the gap between germline ends came to 12 bases. This CDR3 has 13 residues. CDR3 nucleotide sequence: TGCGCCAGCAGGGCCGGAGTCAGCTACGAGCAGTACTTC. It translates to CASRAGVSYEQYF.

The chain combines TRBV28 with TRBJ1-1; unclear D gene. The CDR3 is 16 amino acids. Per the germline V gene, CDR1 is MDHEN and CDR2 is SYDVKM. The ends were cut back, 3 bases at V and 1 base at J, with 15 bases in the middle. CDR3 nucleotides: TGTGCCAGCAGTTTTAATTCGATCGGTAAGAACACTGAAGCTTTCTTT. Translated, it gives CASSFNSIGKNTEAFF.